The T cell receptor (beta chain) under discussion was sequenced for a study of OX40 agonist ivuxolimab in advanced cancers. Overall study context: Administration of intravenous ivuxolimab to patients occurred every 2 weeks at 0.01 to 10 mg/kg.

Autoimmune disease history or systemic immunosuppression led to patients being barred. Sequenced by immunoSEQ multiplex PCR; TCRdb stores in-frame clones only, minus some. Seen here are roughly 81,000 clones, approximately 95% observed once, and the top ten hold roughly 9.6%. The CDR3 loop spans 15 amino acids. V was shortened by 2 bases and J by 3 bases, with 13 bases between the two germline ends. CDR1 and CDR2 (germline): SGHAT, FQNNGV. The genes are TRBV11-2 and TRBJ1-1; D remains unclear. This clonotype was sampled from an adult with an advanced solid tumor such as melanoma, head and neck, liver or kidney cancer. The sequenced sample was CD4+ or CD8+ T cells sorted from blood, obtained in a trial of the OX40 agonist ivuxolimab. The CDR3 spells CASSLPQNWDTEAFF. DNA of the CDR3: TGTGCCAGCAGCTTACCCCAAAATTGGGACACTGAAGCTTTCTTT. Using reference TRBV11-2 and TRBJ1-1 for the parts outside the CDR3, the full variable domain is EAGVAQSPRYKIIEKRQSVAFWCNPISGHATLYWYQQILGQGPKLLIQFQNNGVVDDSQLPKDRFSAERLKGVDSTLKIQPAKLEDSAVYLCASSLPQNWDTEAFFGQGTRLTVV.